What follows is one TCR beta chain and its context. The V gene end was trimmed by 3 bases and the J gene end by 6 bases; junction bases not matched to a gene: 6. The CDR3 totals 13 residues. Looked up from germline, CDR1 is DFQATT and CDR2 is SNEGSKA (reference sequence). Sequenced by immunoSEQ multiplex PCR; TCRdb stores in-frame clones only, minus some. Of hundreds of thousands of clones detected, 90% appear once; the ten largest clones hold about 15%. The record originates from a study of blood T cell repertoires in COVID-19. This chain joins TRBV20-1 and TRBJ2-7, with 9 bases aligning to TRBD1. The receptor was derived from a man under 40 who had been exposed to COVID-19. The specimen sequenced was PBMCs or T cells enriched from blood (not recorded which). The CDR3, as DNA: TGCAGTGCTAGTCGGGACAGGGTGTTCGAGCAGTACTTC. Amino acids: CSASRDRVFEQYF.